Sequencing of this T cell receptor beta chain was carried out in a study of T cell responses to AZD1222 COVID-19 vaccine (dated by TCRdb to the early 2020s). For the wider study: TCR sequencing was performed for over 230 trial participants, of whom about 210 were given two doses of AZD1222 and around 25 were given two doses of MenACWY control vaccine. Trial participants were enrolled into age subgroups of 18-55, 56-69 and 70-plus years, which contained about 160, 30 and 59 TCR-sequenced participants, respectively.

The CDR3 regions of human TCRbeta chains were subjected to immunosequencing. Per the original workflow: Repertoire TCRs were matched against a reference library of SARS-CoV-2-specific TCRs generated with the MIRA antigen-specificity platform. Breadth meant the fraction of unique TCRs that were SARS-CoV-2-associated, whereas depth meant the fraction of total T cells that were SARS-CoV-2-associated. Each spike-specific TCR was assigned to its reactive spike region and to a CD4 or CD8 class using the MIRA data. Log10-transformed breadth and depth values were compared by one-way ANOVA with Sidak's multiple comparisons tests. TCRdb obtained this table from immuneACCESS and retained in-frame rearrangements with V and J assigned. These tables miss some clones; where compared with another copy, unresolved V genes account for less than half of the shortfall, and the remainder is unexplained. V and J calls plus clone size are reproduced from that table; the DNA served to infer D and trimming. The sample table shows 85,000 to 90,000 clones, and about 90% are seen once. The top ten constitute 4% to 6% of the sample.

A word on this clone: No cognate antigen has been identified for it. No much larger clone is present one base from it, and per-base qualities are unavailable.

Its CDR3 holds 15 amino acids, cysteine through phenylalanine. Only the CDR3 DNA stays, 45 bases, in frame from base 1. Cut back by 6 bases and 1 base, the V and J ends lie 10 bases apart. CDR1 and CDR2, per the germline V gene, are MDHEN and SYDVKM. Overall study results and their limits: Because no day 14 peak-response samples were available, repertoires were characterized only after the peak T cell response. Spike-specific TCR breadth and depth rose significantly after two AZD1222 doses compared with day 0 and with MenACWY recipients. Participants were mostly white British, with more females than males. The authors suggested clonal diversity may have been underestimated. The whole spike protein was spanned by vaccine-associated CD4 TCRs, and dominant responses were seen in regions 160-218 and 743-854. In the small 56-69-year group, the increase in depth fell short of significance, most likely because of low power. Conclusions about previously exposed vaccinees were limited because only 5 or 6 AZD1222 recipients were SARS-CoV-2 seropositive at baseline. Reportedly, almost half of the unique spike-specific TCRs recognized epitopes lying outside the regions that are mutated in the B.1.351 and B.1.1.7 variants.

The sample's time point label is to be understood as: baseline before first vaccination. This specimen's treatment or condition label, per the study, means: meningococcal conjugate vaccine given as trial control. The vaccinee samples were drawn from two UK trials, COV001 and COV002, one of which was a single-blind randomized controlled phase 2/3 trial testing AZD1222 (ChAdOx1 nCoV-19) in healthy adults. For TCRbeta chain sequencing, PBMC samples were collected from trial participants at day 0 and at day 28 after the second dose. This chain is built from TRBV28 and TRBJ2-6, with no confident D gene call. The sequencing here drew on peripheral blood, taken on day 0 of MenACWY control vaccination. The clonotype comes from an adult in good health. The CDR3 corresponds to CASRHSISGANVLTF. The DNA sequence is given as TGTGCCAGCAGACACTCGATATCTGGGGCCAACGTCCTGACTTTC.